The 12 T cell receptor beta chains given below trace back to one sample, sequenced in a study of Graves' ophthalmopathy and Graves' hyperthyroidism. Using RNA transcripts, the TCR beta CDR3 regions were amplified. First-round RT-PCR relied on HTBI primers, and a second-round multiplex PCR came next. TCRdb re-derived calls from the multiplex PCR reads in MiXCR, one entry per CDR3 protein. Among some 360,000 distinct CDR3 sequences listed, approximately 17% were seen once. Sequencing used peripheral blood. The receptors stem from an adult woman with stable Graves' hyperthyroidism.

This clonotype was recorded once. This sequence joins TRBV28 and TRBJ1-3; unclear D gene. The CDR3 runs to 19 residues. V was shortened by 3 bases and J by 0 bases, with 21 bases between the two germline ends. The germline gives CDR1 MDHEN, CDR2 SYDVKM. The CDR3 reads CASSFPSVPFDFSGNTIYF. The DNA of the CDR3 is TGTGCCAGCAGTTTTCCCTCGGTTCCGTTTGACTTCTCTGGAAACACCATATATTTT.

This clonotype was observed many times. This chain links TRBV11-1 with TRBJ2-5; D might be TRBD1 (7 bases). Germline V gene lookup returns CDR1 SGHAT and CDR2 FQDESV (reference sequence). The length of the CDR3 is 14 residues. V was pared by 2 bases and J by 2 bases, with 9 bases between. CDR3 coding DNA: TGTGCCAGCAGCTTACCAGGGGGGCAAGAGACCCAGTACTTC. Protein: CASSLPGGQETQYF.

This clonotype was observed at least ten times. The chain couples TRBV25-1 to TRBJ1-5; 8 bases are a match to TRBD1. With 3 bases clipped from V and 3 bases from J, the junction kept 7 bases outside the gene matches. Germline lookup yields CDR1 MGHDK and CDR2 SYGVNS. The CDR3 extends over 16 amino acids. The CDR3: CASSEAGTGPNQPQHF. CDR3 DNA: TGTGCCAGCAGTGAGGCCGGGACAGGACCCAATCAGCCCCAGCATTTT.

This clonotype was found many times. The chain has TRBV10-1 and TRBJ2-7; TRBD2 agrees at 9 bases. The germline V gene encodes CDR1 WNHNN and CDR2 SYGVQD (reference sequence). With 6 bases clipped from V and 5 bases from J, the junction kept 14 bases outside the gene matches. This CDR3 comprises 16 residues. The CDR3 spells CASSHHLAGEGHEQYF. The CDR3 region has the DNA TGCGCCAGCAGCCACCACTTAGCGGGAGAGGGACACGAGCAGTACTTC.

This clonotype appeared many times. V gene TRBV29-1 combines with J gene TRBJ1-5, with D possibly being TRBD1 (6 bases). V was shortened by 4 bases and J by 9 bases, with 19 bases between the two germline ends. This CDR3 has 14 residues. Germline CDR1 and CDR2: SQVTM and ANQGSEA. CDR3 region: CSVGDTTGVRPQHF. The CDR3, as DNA: TGCAGCGTTGGGGACACGACAGGAGTCCGGCCCCAGCATTTT.

In this sample, this clonotype turned up many times. The chain links TRBV19 to TRBJ1-1; D gene uncertain. Trimming stripped 7 bases from V and 2 bases from J, with 14 bases between. The length of the CDR3 is 14 residues. The germline gives CDR1 LNHDA, CDR2 SQIVND (reference sequence). CDR3 in DNA: TGTGCCAGTACTACACCACAGCCAAACACTGAAGCTTTCTTT. Protein sequence: CASTTPQPNTEAFF.

This clonotype was seen repeatedly, ten times or more. This rearrangement joins TRBV10-3 to TRBJ1-3; possibly TRBD1 for D (6 bases). Germline V gene lookup returns CDR1 ENHRY and CDR2 SYGVKD. CDR3 length: 16 amino acids. The germline V and J ends were trimmed by 6 bases and 5 bases, with 20 bases remaining between them. This CDR3 is CAIRPLTGIFRNTIYF. Here the CDR3 DNA reads TGTGCCATCAGGCCCCTCACAGGGATTTTTAGAAACACCATATATTTT.

This clonotype was counted once. One end of the junction varies from germline; a read error may be responsible. V is TRBV19 and J is TRBJ1-1; D is perhaps TRBD1 (6 bases). CDR3 length: 13 residues. Germline loops: CDR1 LNHDA, CDR2 SQIVND (reference sequence). The CDR3 is CASSTGMNTEVFF. In DNA, the CDR3 is TGTGCCAGTTCAACAGGGATGAACACTGAAGTTTTCTTT.

This clonotype was counted at least ten times. The rearrangement joins TRBV12-5 to TRBJ2-5; 8 bases align to TRBD1. CDR1 is LGHNT, CDR2 FRNRAP, per germline. V trimming: 5 bases; J trimming: 5 bases; junction bases outside the gene matches: 10. This CDR3 has 15 residues. The CDR3 loop reads CASGPQDRGGETQYF. For the CDR3, the DNA is TGTGCTAGTGGTCCGCAAGACAGGGGTGGGGAGACCCAGTACTTC.

A few counts support this clonotype. The chain carries TRBV4-2 and TRBJ1-1, with D possibly matching TRBD1 (6 bases). The CDR3 spans 14 residues. V was pared by 2 bases and J by 3 bases, with 10 bases between. CDR1 and CDR2 (germline): LGHNA, YNFKEQ. The DNA for the CDR3 is TGTGCCAGCAGCCAACAGGGGTGGGACACTGAAGCTTTCTTT. Translation gives CASSQQGWDTEAFF.

This clonotype has ten or more counts. The chain uses TRBV2 and TRBJ2-5; TRBD2 aligns across 15 bases. Germline V lookup: CDR1 SNHLY, CDR2 FYNNEI. V was clipped by 4 bases and J by 1 base; unmatched bases: 4. This CDR3 spans 17 amino acids. The CDR3 nucleotides read TGTGCCAGCAGTGGGGGACTAGCGGGAGGCCCCCAAGAGACCCAGTACTTC. This encodes CASSGGLAGGPQETQYF.

Many counts were recorded for this clonotype. CDR3 sequence: CASSRGGKNTGELFF. CDR3 in DNA: TGTGCCAGCAGCCGGGGGGGCAAGAACACCGGGGAGCTGTTTTTT. This sequence joins TRBV5-6 and TRBJ2-2, with 8 nucleotides matching TRBD2. J lost 1 base, V lost 4 bases, and 3 bases had no gene match. From germline, CDR1 is SGHDT and CDR2 YYEEEE. The CDR3 has 15 residues.